Here is one T cell receptor (beta chain) with its context. The antigen remains undetermined. These data come from a study of T cell responses to AZD1222 COVID-19 vaccine. Broader study findings: Clonal diversity was possibly underestimated; the donors were predominantly white British and more often female. None of the repertoires were sampled until the peak T cell response had passed.

Produced via immunoSEQ multiplex PCR; TCRdb's table is partial and in-frame only. In the table there are 110,000 to 150,000 clones, around nine tenths of which are singletons. Germline loops: CDR1 SNHLY, CDR2 FYNNEI. The J segment lost 8 bases and the V segment lost 8 bases, leaving 10 bases of the junction unmatched. There are 13 residues in the CDR3. The sequenced sample was peripheral blood, obtained 28 days after the second AZD1222 dose. J is TRBJ1-2 and V is TRBV2; 8 positions match TRBD1. The source of this sequence is an adult who received the AZD1222 COVID-19 vaccine. The CDR3 DNA reads as TGTGCCAGCGTAGACAGGGGACCGGGGGGCTACACCTTC. Its translation: CASVDRGPGGYTF. The whole variable domain, remainder taken from reference TRBV2 and TRBJ1-2, is EPEVTQTPSHQVTQMGQEVILRCVPISNHLYFYWYRQILGQKVEFLVSFYNNEISEKSEIFDDQFSVERPDGSNFTLKIRSTKLEDSAMYFCASVDRGPGGYTFGSGTRLTVV.